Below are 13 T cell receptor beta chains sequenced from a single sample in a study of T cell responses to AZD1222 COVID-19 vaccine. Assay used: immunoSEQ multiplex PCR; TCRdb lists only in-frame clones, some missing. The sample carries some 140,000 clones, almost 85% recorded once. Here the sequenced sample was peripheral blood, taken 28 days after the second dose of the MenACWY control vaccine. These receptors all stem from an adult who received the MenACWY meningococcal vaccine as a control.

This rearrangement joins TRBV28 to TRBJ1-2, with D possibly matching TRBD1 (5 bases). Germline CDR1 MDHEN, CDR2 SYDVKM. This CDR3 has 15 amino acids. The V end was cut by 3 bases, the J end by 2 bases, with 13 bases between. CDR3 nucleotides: TGTGCCAGCAGTTTCAGTGGGTCAGGGAACTATGGCTACACCTTC. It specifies CASSFSGSGNYGYTF.

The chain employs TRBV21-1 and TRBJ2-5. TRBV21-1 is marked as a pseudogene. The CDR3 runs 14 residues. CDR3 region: CASSKDGRVKTQYF. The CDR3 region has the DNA TGTGCCAGCAGCAAAGATGGACGGGTGAAGACCCAGTACTTC.

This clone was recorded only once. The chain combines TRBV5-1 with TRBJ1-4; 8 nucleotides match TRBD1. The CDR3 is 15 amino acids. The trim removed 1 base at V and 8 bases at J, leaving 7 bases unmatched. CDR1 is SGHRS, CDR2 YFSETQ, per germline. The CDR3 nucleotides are TGCGCCAGCAGCTTGCCCGACAGGGGTGGCGAAAAACTGTTTTTT. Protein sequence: CASSLPDRGGEKLFF.

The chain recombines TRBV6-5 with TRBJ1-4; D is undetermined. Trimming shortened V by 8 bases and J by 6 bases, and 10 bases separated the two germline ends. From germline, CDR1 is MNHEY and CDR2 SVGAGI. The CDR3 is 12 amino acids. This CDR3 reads CASSLRYEKLFF. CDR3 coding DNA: TGTGCCAGCTCATTGAGATATGAAAAACTGTTTTTT.

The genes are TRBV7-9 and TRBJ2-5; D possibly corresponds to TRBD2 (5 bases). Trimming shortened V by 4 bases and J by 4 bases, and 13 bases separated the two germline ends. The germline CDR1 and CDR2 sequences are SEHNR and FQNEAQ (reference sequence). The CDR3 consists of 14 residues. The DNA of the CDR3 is TGTGCCAGCAGCTCGACGGGGAGTGTAGAGACCCAGTACTTC. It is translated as CASSSTGSVETQYF.

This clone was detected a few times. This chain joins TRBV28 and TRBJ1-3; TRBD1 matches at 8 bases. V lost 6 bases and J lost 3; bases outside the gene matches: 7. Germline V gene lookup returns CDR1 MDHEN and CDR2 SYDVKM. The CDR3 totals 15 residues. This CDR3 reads CASSSRDRLGNTIYF. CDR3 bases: TGTGCCAGCAGCTCCCGGGACAGGCTTGGAAACACCATATATTTT.

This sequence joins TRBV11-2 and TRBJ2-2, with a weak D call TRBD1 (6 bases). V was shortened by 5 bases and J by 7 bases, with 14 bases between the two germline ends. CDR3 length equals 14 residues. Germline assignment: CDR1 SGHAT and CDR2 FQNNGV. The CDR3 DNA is TGTGCCAGCAGCCCAGGGGTCGGGATCGGGGAGCTGTTTTTT. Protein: CASSPGVGIGELFF. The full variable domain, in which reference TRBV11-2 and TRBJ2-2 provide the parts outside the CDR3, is EAGVAQSPRYKIIEKRQSVAFWCNPISGHATLYWYQQILGQGPKLLIQFQNNGVVDDSQLPKDRFSAERLKGVDSTLKIQPAKLEDSAVYLCASSPGVGIGELFFGEGSRLTVL.

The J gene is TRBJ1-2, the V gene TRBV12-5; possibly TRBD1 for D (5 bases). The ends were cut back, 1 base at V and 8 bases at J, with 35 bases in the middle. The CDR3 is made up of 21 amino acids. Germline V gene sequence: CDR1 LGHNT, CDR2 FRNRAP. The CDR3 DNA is TGTGCTAGTGGTTTGGAGGGAGGGGCAGGTAACATCGTATTAAAGGACGGCGGCTACACCTTC. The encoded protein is CASGLEGGAGNIVLKDGGYTF.

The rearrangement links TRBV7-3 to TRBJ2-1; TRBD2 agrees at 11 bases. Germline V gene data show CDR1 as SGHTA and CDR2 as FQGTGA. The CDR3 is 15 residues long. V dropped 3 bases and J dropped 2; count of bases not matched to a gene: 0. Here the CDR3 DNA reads TGTGCCAGCAGCTTGACTAGCGGGGCCTACAATGAGCAGTTCTTC. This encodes CASSLTSGAYNEQFF. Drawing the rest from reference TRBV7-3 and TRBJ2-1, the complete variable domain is GAGVSQTPSNKVTEKGKYVELRCDPISGHTALYWYRQSLGQGPEFLIYFQGTGAADDSGLPNDRFFAVRPEGSVSTLKIQRTERGDSAVYLCASSLTSGAYNEQFFGPGTRLTVL.

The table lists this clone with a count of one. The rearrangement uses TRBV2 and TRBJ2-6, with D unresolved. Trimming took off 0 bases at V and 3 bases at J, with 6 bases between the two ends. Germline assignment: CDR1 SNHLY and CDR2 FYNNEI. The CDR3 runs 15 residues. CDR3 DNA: TGTGCCAGCAGTGAAGCGGGCGGTGGGGCCAACGTCCTGACTTTC. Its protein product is CASSEAGGGANVLTF.

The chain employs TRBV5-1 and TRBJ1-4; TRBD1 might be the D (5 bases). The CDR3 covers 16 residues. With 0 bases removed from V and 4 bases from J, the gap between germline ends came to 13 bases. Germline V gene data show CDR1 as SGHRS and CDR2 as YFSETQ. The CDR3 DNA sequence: TGCGCCAGCAGCTTGGATGGGACCGGTGGTAATGAAAAACTGTTTTTT. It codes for CASSLDGTGGNEKLFF.

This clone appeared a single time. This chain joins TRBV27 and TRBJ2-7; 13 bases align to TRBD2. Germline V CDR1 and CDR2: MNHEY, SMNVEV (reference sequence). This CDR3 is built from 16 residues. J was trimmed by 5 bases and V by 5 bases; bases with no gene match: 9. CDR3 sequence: CASSPLAGGPKDEQYF. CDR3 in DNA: TGTGCCAGCAGTCCACTAGCGGGAGGGCCGAAAGACGAGCAGTACTTC.

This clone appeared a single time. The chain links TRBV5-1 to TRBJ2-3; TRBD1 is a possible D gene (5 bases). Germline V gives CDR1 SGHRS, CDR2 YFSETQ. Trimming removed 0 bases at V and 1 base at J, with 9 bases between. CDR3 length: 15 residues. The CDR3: CASSLAGYGTDTQYF. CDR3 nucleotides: TGCGCCAGCAGCTTGGCAGGGTACGGCACAGATACGCAGTATTTT.